Listed below are T cell receptor beta chains from one sample, sequenced in a study of T cell changes during pregnancy in multiple sclerosis. The data were produced by immunoSEQ multiplex PCR, yet TCRdb's version contains in-frame clones alone and is incomplete. The table shows around 96,000 clones, with 85% to 95% occurring only once. The sample in question was peripheral blood, obtained after pregnancy. The receptor source for this set is a female donor in good health, enrolled as a control in a pregnancy study. The CDR3 runs from the conserved cysteine through the conserved F or W. A D gene is named only where the DNA matches it firmly. Only some rows state a clone size, as once, few, many or a class for expanded clones.

CDR3 DNA	CDR3 protein	clone size	J gene	V gene	D gene	CDR3 length
TGTGCCACCAGCACTAGCGGCTCCTACGAGCAGTACTTC	CATSTSGSYEQYF	.	TRBJ2-7	TRBV15	TRBD2	13
TGTGCCAGCAGCGTAAGGGCAGGGAAGACAGATACGCAGTATTTT	CASSVRAGKTDTQYF	once	TRBJ2-3	TRBV9	.	15
TGTGCCAGCAGCTTCGTAGCTTCCGGCAGGAGGGAGACCCAGTACTTC	CASSFVASGRRETQYF	.	TRBJ2-5	TRBV5-6	.	16
TGTGCCAGCAGTATTAGCGGGAGGGCCCCAGATACGCAGTATTTT	CASSISGRAPDTQYF	.	TRBJ2-3	TRBV2	TRBD2	15
TGTGCCAGTAGTATCCAAGGTTGGGGCTATGATCAGCCCCAGCATTTT	CASSIQGWGYDQPQHF	.	TRBJ1-5	TRBV19	.	16
TGTGCCAGCAGTTTCAACGCGTGGTACGAGCAGTACTTC	CASSFNAWYEQYF	.	TRBJ2-7	TRBV28	.	13
TGTGCCAGCAGCGACTTCACTAGCGGAACCTCCTACAATGAGCAGTTCTTC	CASSDFTSGTSYNEQFF	.	TRBJ2-1	TRBV14	TRBD2	17
TGTGCCACCAGCAGAGATCGGCAGGGGAGCAATCAGCCCCAGCATTTT	CATSRDRQGSNQPQHF	.	TRBJ1-5	TRBV15	.	16
TGTGCCAGCAGCTTGGGACAGATCTATGGCTACACCTTC	CASSLGQIYGYTF	.	TRBJ1-2	TRBV7-9	TRBD1	13
TGTGCCAGCAGCTTAGGCCTAACGAACACCGGGGAGCTGTTTTTT	CASSLGLTNTGELFF	.	TRBJ2-2	TRBV7-9	.	15
TGTGCCACCAGCAGAGATCGGGTTTCGATGGGCAATCAGCCCCAGCATTTT	CATSRDRVSMGNQPQHF	once	TRBJ1-5	TRBV15	.	17
TGTGCCAGCACCGCGGGGGGGGCAGGGCGGCGGGCTTTCTTT	CASTAGGAGRRAFF	.	TRBJ1-1	TRBV9	.	14
TGTGCCAGCTCACCGAGCCGGTATCGGGGCACAGATACGCAGTATTTT	CASSPSRYRGTDTQYF	.	TRBJ2-3	TRBV18	.	16
TGTGCCAGCAGCTTGGAGAAAAGGACAGGGGTCGGCTATGGCTACACCTTC	CASSLEKRTGVGYGYTF	.	TRBJ1-2	TRBV5-4	TRBD1	17
TGTGCCTGGAGTGTAAGCCCCCATAGGGGGCCCGGGGAGCTGTTTTTT	CAWSVSPHRGPGELFF	.	TRBJ2-2	TRBV30	TRBD1	16
TGTGCCATCAGTGAGATGGACAGGGTGGGTGTAGCTTTCTTT	CAISEMDRVGVAFF	.	TRBJ1-1	TRBV10-3	TRBD1	14
TGCGCCAGCAGCCCTTCCATGTCACTAGCCCAAACGAAGAGCTCCTACGAGCAGTACTTC	CASSPSMSLAQTKSSYEQYF	.	TRBJ2-7	TRBV5-1	.	20
TGTGCCAGCAGCTCATACCGGGACAGGGTAAACGAGCAGTACTTC	CASSSYRDRVNEQYF	.	TRBJ2-7	TRBV5-4	TRBD1	15
TGTGCCAGCAGTTACTCTAGGCAGGGGGCTGAAGCTTTCTTT	CASSYSRQGAEAFF	.	TRBJ1-1	TRBV6-5	TRBD1	14
TGTGCCAGCAGCCAATACAGGGTAAATCAGCCCCAGCATTTT	CASSQYRVNQPQHF	.	TRBJ1-5	TRBV27	.	14
TGTGCCAGCAGCTCTCCTGATACTAGCGACTTTTTGGCTGGATACGAGCAGTACTTC	CASSSPDTSDFLAGYEQYF	.	TRBJ2-7	TRBV11-2	TRBD2	19
TGTGCCAGCAGCTTGAGGCCGACAGCTGCGAACACCGGGGAGCTGTTTTTT	CASSLRPTAANTGELFF	once	TRBJ2-2	TRBV7-8	.	17
TGCAGCGTTGAGCGGGGGGCCTTTGGGGAGCAGTACTTC	CSVERGAFGEQYF	.	TRBJ2-7	TRBV29-1	TRBD2	13
TGCGCCAGCAGCCAAGCAGGGGGCCTCGGGGAGACCCAGTACTTC	CASSQAGGLGETQYF	.	TRBJ2-5	TRBV4-1	TRBD1	15
TGCAGCGTGCACGGACTTAGCACAGATACGCAGTATTTT	CSVHGLSTDTQYF	.	TRBJ2-3	TRBV29-1	.	13
TGCGCCAGCAGCGTCTTACAAAATGAAAAACTGTTTTTT	CASSVLQNEKLFF	.	TRBJ1-4	TRBV4-1	.	13
TGTGCCAGCAGCCCCGGACAGAACACTGAAGCTTTCTTT	CASSPGQNTEAFF	.	TRBJ1-1	TRBV11-3	.	13
TGTGCCAGCAGTTACTCGGGGCAGCATTCCAATCAGCCCCAGCATTTT	CASSYSGQHSNQPQHF	.	TRBJ1-5	TRBV6-5	.	16
TGTGCCAGCTCACCCGACAGGACATCCTATGGCTACACCTTC	CASSPDRTSYGYTF	.	TRBJ1-2	TRBV18	.	14
TGTGCCAGCAGCCCAGAGACAGGGCGAGAGACCCAGTACTTC	CASSPETGRETQYF	.	TRBJ2-5	TRBV7-9	TRBD1	14
TGTGCCAGCAGTTTATTAGGACTAGGGGGTAGAGATACGCAGTATTTT	CASSLLGLGGRDTQYF	.	TRBJ2-3	TRBV27	.	16
TGTGCCAGCTCCCGGTCGGGATCGGCTGAAGCTTTCTTT	CASSRSGSAEAFF	.	TRBJ1-1	TRBV18	.	13
TGTGCCAGCAGCTCGACTAGCGGGAAATCCTACAATGAGCAGTTCTTC	CASSSTSGKSYNEQFF	.	TRBJ2-1	TRBV11-3	TRBD2	16
TGTGCCAGCAGTTACTCAAGGCCAGGTGGGAGTCAGCCCCAGCATTTT	CASSYSRPGGSQPQHF	.	TRBJ1-5	TRBV6-5	.	16
TGTGCCAGCAGCTTGGAGGGGTTGAACACTGAAGCTTTCTTT	CASSLEGLNTEAFF	.	TRBJ1-1	TRBV5-8	.	14
TGTGCCAGCTCTTTGACCCTAGCGACAAAGGGTGAGCAGTTCTTC	CASSLTLATKGEQFF	once	TRBJ2-1	TRBV18	.	15
TGTGCCAGCAGCTTGTGGGGGCTGCAGGTGAACGAAAAACTGTTTTTT	CASSLWGLQVNEKLFF	.	TRBJ1-4	TRBV5-6	.	16
TGTGCCAGCAGACCGGTCGGGAAGATAGCAACTAATGAAAAACTGTTTTTT	CASRPVGKIATNEKLFF	.	TRBJ1-4	TRBV28	.	17
TGTGCCAGCAGCCTAATCGGGGGGGACACCGGGGAGCTGTTTTTT	CASSLIGGDTGELFF	.	TRBJ2-2	TRBV9	TRBD2	15
TGTGCCAGCAGCTTCTCTATAAGGGGAGGGGAGACCCAGTACTTC	CASSFSIRGGETQYF	.	TRBJ2-5	TRBV7-2	TRBD2	15
TGTGCCATCAGTGAGTCGAAGGCGGGAGCGGTTCGCTACGAGCAGTACTTC	CAISESKAGAVRYEQYF	.	TRBJ2-7	TRBV10-3	TRBD2	17
TGCGCCAGCAGCCCGGTAGGGGTTGTGGTCGGGGAGCTGTTTTTT	CASSPVGVVVGELFF	.	TRBJ2-2	TRBV5-1	.	15
TGTGCCAGTGGGTCGGGACAGTACACCGGGGAGCTGTTTTTT	CASGSGQYTGELFF	.	TRBJ2-2	TRBV19	TRBD1	14
TGTGCCAGCAGAGTGGGAGGTGCCAGAAACGAGCAGTACTTC	CASRVGGARNEQYF	.	TRBJ2-7	TRBV28	.	14
TGCGCCAGCAGCTTGGCCGGTGTTGCGGGCTACGAGCAGTACTTC	CASSLAGVAGYEQYF	once	TRBJ2-7	TRBV5-1	.	15
TGTGCCAGCAGCTTAGGAGCGTTTAAAGAGACCCAGTACTTC	CASSLGAFKETQYF	.	TRBJ2-5	TRBV11-2	.	14
TGTGCCAGCAGTTTATCGGCCAGGGTGCAAGGCTACACCTTC	CASSLSARVQGYTF	.	TRBJ1-2	TRBV27	.	14
TGTGCCAGCAGCTTGCCCCCAGGGCGCGGAACTGAAGCTTTCTTT	CASSLPPGRGTEAFF	.	TRBJ1-1	TRBV5-4	.	15
TGTGCCAGCAGCTTGGCGGTCATGAACACTGAAGCTTTCTTT	CASSLAVMNTEAFF	.	TRBJ1-1	TRBV5-8	.	14
TGTGCCAGCAGTTTACGGGCAGGGCCCACAGGGGCTGAAGCTTTCTTT	CASSLRAGPTGAEAFF	.	TRBJ1-1	TRBV27	TRBD1	16
TGTGCCAGCAGCGCCGGACTAGCGGGAAATCGAGAGACCCAGTACTTC	CASSAGLAGNRETQYF	once	TRBJ2-5	TRBV5-4	TRBD2	16
TGCGCCAGCAGCTTGGGGACTAGCTTCGGAGATACGCAGTATTTT	CASSLGTSFGDTQYF	once	TRBJ2-3	TRBV5-1	TRBD2	15
TGCGCCAGCAGCCAAGATGCGACTAGCGGAACCTACGAGCAGTACTTC	CASSQDATSGTYEQYF	.	TRBJ2-7	TRBV4-1	TRBD2	16
TGTGCCAGCAGCCAAAACCCCCCTAGCGGGGGCTCCTACGAGCAGTACTTC	CASSQNPPSGGSYEQYF	.	TRBJ2-7	TRBV14	TRBD2	17